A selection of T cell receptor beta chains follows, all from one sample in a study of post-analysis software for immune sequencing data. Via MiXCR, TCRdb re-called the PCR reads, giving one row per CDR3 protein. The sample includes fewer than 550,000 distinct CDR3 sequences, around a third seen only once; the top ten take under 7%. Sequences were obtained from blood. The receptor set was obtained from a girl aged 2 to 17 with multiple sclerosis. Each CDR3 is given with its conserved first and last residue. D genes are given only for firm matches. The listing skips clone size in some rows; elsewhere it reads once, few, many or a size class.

CDR3nt: TGTGCCATCAGTGAGTCGAGGGACAGTGCCCAGCATTTT
CDR3aa: CAISESRDSAQHF
j_gene: TRBJ1-5
v_gene: TRBV10-3
d_gene: TRBD1
abundance: NA

CDR3nt: TGTGCCAGCAGCCCCCAGGACCGGACAGATACGCAGTATTTT
CDR3aa: CASSPQDRTDTQYF
j_gene: TRBJ2-3
v_gene: TRBV7-3
d_gene: NA
abundance: few

CDR3nt: TGTGCCAGCAGTTTATCGCCGAATTACTCCTACGAGCAGTACTTC
CDR3aa: CASSLSPNYSYEQYF
j_gene: TRBJ2-7
v_gene: TRBV27
d_gene: NA
abundance: few

CDR3nt: TGTGCCAGCAGCCCCCGATACGGGGGGGCCAGCACAGATACGCAGTATTTT
CDR3aa: CASSPRYGGASTDTQYF
j_gene: TRBJ2-3
v_gene: TRBV9
d_gene: TRBD2
abundance: NA

CDR3nt: TGTGCCGGCAGTTTCAATACAGGGCCCGGATCTGGGGCCAACGTCCTGACTTTC
CDR3aa: CAGSFNTGPGSGANVLTF
j_gene: TRBJ2-6
v_gene: TRBV6-5
d_gene: NA
abundance: NA

CDR3nt: TGCAGTGCCAAACAGGGAAATCAGCCCCAGCATTTT
CDR3aa: CSAKQGNQPQHF
j_gene: TRBJ1-5
v_gene: TRBV20-1
d_gene: NA
abundance: NA

CDR3nt: TGCGCCAGCAGCCAAGAAATCTCGGGGGGGCGATCCTACGAGCAGTACTTC
CDR3aa: CASSQEISGGRSYEQYF
j_gene: TRBJ2-7
v_gene: TRBV4-1
d_gene: TRBD2
abundance: NA

CDR3nt: TGTGCCAGCAGCTTAAACCACATTCAGTACTTC
CDR3aa: CASSLNHIQYF
j_gene: TRBJ2-4
v_gene: TRBV7-9
d_gene: NA
abundance: NA

CDR3nt: TGTGCCAGCAGTTACGACCCCTGGGATTCACCCCTCCACTTT
CDR3aa: CASSYDPWDSPLHF
j_gene: TRBJ1-6
v_gene: TRBV6-6
d_gene: NA
abundance: NA

CDR3nt: TGTGCCAGCAGCTTGGTGGGGACTAGTTACAATGAGCAGTTCTTC
CDR3aa: CASSLVGTSYNEQFF
j_gene: TRBJ2-1
v_gene: TRBV5-5
d_gene: TRBD2
abundance: few

CDR3nt: TGTGCCAGCAAAAAGGACAGAATCAATCAGCCCCAGCATTTT
CDR3aa: CASKKDRINQPQHF
j_gene: TRBJ1-5
v_gene: TRBV28
d_gene: NA
abundance: NA

CDR3nt: TGTGCCAGCAGTCCGAGGACGGCGGGCGAGCAGTACTTC
CDR3aa: CASSPRTAGEQYF
j_gene: TRBJ2-7
v_gene: TRBV6-2/TRBV6-3
d_gene: NA
abundance: few

CDR3nt: TGTGCCAGCAGCCATGACCCATACACCGGTGGGGACTATGGCTACACCTTC
CDR3aa: CASSHDPYTGGDYGYTF
j_gene: TRBJ1-2
v_gene: TRBV14
d_gene: NA
abundance: NA